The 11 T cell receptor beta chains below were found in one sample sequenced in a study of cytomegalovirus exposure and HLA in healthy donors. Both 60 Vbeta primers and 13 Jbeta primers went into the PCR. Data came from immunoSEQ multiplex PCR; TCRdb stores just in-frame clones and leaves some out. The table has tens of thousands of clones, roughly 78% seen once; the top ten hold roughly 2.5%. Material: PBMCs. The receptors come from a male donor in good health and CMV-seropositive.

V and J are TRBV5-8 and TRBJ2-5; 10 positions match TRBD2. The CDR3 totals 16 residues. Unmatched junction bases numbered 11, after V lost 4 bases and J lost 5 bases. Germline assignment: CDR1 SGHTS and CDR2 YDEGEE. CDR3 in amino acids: CASSLDSGRAWETQYF. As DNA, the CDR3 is TGTGCCAGCAGCCTGGACAGCGGGAGGGCCTGGGAGACCCAGTACTTC.

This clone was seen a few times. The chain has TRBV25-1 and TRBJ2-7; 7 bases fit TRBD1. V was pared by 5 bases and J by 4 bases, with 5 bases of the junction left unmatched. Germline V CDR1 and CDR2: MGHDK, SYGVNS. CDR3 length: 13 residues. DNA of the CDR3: TGTGCCAGCAGTCATAACAGGGGATACGAGCAGTACTTC. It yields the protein CASSHNRGYEQYF.

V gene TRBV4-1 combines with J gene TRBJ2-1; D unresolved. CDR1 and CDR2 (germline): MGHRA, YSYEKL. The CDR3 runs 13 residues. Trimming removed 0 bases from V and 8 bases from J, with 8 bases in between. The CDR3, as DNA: TGCGCCAGCAGCCAAGAACCCCCGGATGAGCAGTTCTTC. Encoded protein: CASSQEPPDEQFF.

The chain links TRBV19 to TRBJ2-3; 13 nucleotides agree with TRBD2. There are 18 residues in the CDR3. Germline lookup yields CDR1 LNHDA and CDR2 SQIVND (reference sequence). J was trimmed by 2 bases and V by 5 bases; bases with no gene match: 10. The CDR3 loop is CASSLPRGTSGATDTQYF. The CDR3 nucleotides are TGTGCCAGTAGTCTCCCACGCGGGACTAGCGGGGCCACAGATACGCAGTATTTT.

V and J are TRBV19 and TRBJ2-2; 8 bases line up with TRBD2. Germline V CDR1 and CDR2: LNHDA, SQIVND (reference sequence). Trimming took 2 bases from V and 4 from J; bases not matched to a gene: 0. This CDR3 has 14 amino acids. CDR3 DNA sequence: TGTGCCAGTAGTATACTAGCGGGCACCGGGGAGCTGTTTTTT. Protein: CASSILAGTGELFF.

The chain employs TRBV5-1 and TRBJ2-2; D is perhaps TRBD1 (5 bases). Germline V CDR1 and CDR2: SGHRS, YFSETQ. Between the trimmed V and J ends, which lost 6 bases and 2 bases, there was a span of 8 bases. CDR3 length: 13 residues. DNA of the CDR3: TGCGCCAGCAACGACAGAAACACCGGGGAGCTGTTTTTT. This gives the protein CASNDRNTGELFF.

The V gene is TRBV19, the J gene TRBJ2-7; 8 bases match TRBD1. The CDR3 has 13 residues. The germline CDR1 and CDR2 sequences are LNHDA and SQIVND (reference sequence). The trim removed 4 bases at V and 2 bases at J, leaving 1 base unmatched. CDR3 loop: CASSRTGTYEQYF. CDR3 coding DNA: TGTGCCAGTAGTAGGACAGGGACCTACGAGCAGTACTTC.

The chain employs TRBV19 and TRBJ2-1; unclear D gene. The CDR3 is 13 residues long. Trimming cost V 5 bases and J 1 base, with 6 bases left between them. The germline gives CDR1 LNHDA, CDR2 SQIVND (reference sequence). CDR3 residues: CASSQKSYNEQFF. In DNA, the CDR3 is TGTGCCAGTAGTCAGAAGTCCTACAATGAGCAGTTCTTC.

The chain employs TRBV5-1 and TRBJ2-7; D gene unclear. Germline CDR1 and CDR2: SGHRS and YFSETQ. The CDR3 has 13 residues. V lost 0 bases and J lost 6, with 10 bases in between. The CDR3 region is CASSLEGVGEQYF. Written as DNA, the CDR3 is TGCGCCAGCAGCTTGGAAGGAGTAGGCGAGCAGTACTTC.

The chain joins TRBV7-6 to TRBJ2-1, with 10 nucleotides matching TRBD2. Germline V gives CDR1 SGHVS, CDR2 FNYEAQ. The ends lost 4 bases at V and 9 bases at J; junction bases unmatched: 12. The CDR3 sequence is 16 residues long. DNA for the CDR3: TGTGCCAGCAGCTCCCAGGGCAGCGGGAGGGCAAGTGAGCAGTTCTTC. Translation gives CASSSQGSGRASEQFF.

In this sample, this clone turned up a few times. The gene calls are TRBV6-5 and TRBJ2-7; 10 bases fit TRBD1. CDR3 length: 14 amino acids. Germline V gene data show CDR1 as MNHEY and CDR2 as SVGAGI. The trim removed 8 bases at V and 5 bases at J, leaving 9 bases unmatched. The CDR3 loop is CASASGQGFDEQYF. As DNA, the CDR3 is TGTGCCAGCGCCTCGGGACAGGGGTTCGACGAGCAGTACTTC.